This TCR beta chain derives from a study of CD8+ T cells in alopecia areata. General observations from the study: Sequencing of scalp samples also captures resident alphabeta T cells of normal skin. Affected lesional scalp, above all in alopecia totalis/universalis, was more clonal than normal scalp.

Turning to this clone: Its matching antigen is unknown.

The CDR3 consists of 13 residues. Germline V gene sequence: CDR1 LNHDA, CDR2 SQIVND (reference sequence). V dropped 0 bases and J dropped 10 bases, with 12 bases sitting between them. It was cDNA, reverse transcribed from extracted RNA, that served as the sequencing template. The protocol was immunoSEQ multiplex PCR, while the TCRdb copy is restricted to in-frame clones and leaves out a portion. Of 180,000 or so clones listed, roughly 60% are singletons. This receptor was identified in a human donor with alopecia areata. The input for sequencing was CD4+ T cells sorted from blood, taken at week 0. J is TRBJ2-5 and V is TRBV19; D may be TRBD1 (5 bases). The CDR3 DNA sequence: TGTGCCAGTAGTATAGATCAGTCAGGGTTCCAGTACTTC. It specifies CASSIDQSGFQYF.